This T cell receptor (beta chain) was captured in a study of beta chain features in type 1 diabetes. Study overall: Sorted cells numbering 107,917,701 were examined across all samples. Study results and limitations: Among type 1 diabetes patients, VDJ junctions had fewer insertions and more deletions. The study found moderately but significantly shorter TCRB CDR3s in all four CD4+ subsets of Type 1 diabetes patients.

Worth noting for this clone: The antigen remains unidentified.

One heparinised blood draw, averaging roughly 120 mL, came from each donor. The entirety of the isolated RNA underwent reverse transcription, so expressed TCRB transcripts were sequenced. The repertoire was sequenced with immunoSEQ multiplex PCR; TCRdb's copy has only in-frame clones and lacks some. The repertoire includes roughly 290,000 clones, approximately 15% of them detected once, and less than 0.02% sits in the top ten. Germline-derived CDR1 and CDR2 are SGHTA and FQGNSA. The CDR3 covers 13 residues. V was shortened by 7 bases and J by 7 bases, with 14 bases between the two germline ends. This clonotype was obtained from a man aged 18 to 29 with type 1 diabetes. What was sequenced was naive CD4+ T cells from blood. The rearrangement uses TRBV7-2 and TRBJ2-1; D possibly corresponds to TRBD2 (6 bases). The CDR3 nucleotides read TGTGCCAGCACCACCCGTGGGGGGAATGAGCAGTTCTTC. Encoded protein: CASTTRGGNEQFF.